The T cell receptor (beta chain) under discussion was sequenced for a study of cytomegalovirus exposure and HLA in healthy donors. The PCR employed 60 Vbeta primers together with 13 Jbeta primers. Profiled with immunoSEQ multiplex PCR; TCRdb holds only in-frame clones, not every one. The listing contains about 160,000 clones. Whole-study results and caveats: Across donors, presence/absence analyses took sequencing depth to be roughly uniform.

Healthy bone marrow donors formed the donor group. Notes on this clone: Its cognate antigen is unknown. This sample includes further DNA sequences coding for the same CDR3.

Trimming at V came to 4 bases and at J to 5 bases, leaving 4 bases not matched to a gene. The V gene's germline CDR1 is SEHNR and CDR2 FQNEAQ (reference sequence). The CDR3 loop spans 14 amino acids. This TCR was recovered from an older woman in good health and CMV-seronegative. The rearrangement links TRBV7-9 to TRBJ2-5; 10 positions agree with TRBD2. Material for sequencing was PBMCs. CDR3 coding DNA: TGTGCCAGCAGCTCAACTAGCGGGAAGGAGACCCAGTACTTC. It yields the protein CASSSTSGKETQYF.